Following are 4 T cell receptor beta chains from one sample sequenced in a study of cytomegalovirus exposure and HLA in healthy donors. Repertoires were generated with immunoSEQ multiplex PCR, while TCRdb's copy carries only in-frame clones and drops some. This sample carries a few hundred thousand clones, around 91% of them seen once, and the ten largest clones take around 0.34%. Sequencing was performed on PBMCs. Receptors originate from a woman aged 18-35 years in good health and CMV-seronegative.

The CDR3 region has the DNA TGTGCCAGCAGAGGGGCCGGGTTTCAGACAGATACGCAGTATTTT. It is translated as CASRGAGFQTDTQYF. The V gene is TRBV28, the J gene TRBJ2-3; weak D call: TRBD1 (5 bases). The CDR3 is 15 amino acids. V was clipped by 6 bases and J by 3 bases, with 16 bases between them. Germline-derived CDR1 and CDR2 are MDHEN and SYDVKM.

This clone has a single count. V gene TRBV5-1 combines with J gene TRBJ2-2; 16 nucleotides line up with TRBD2. Germline CDR1 and CDR2: SGHRS and YFSETQ. V shed 4 bases and J 1 base; nucleotides not matched to a gene: 7. CDR3 length: 19 amino acids. For the CDR3, the DNA is TGCGCCAGCAGCCGCGGGACTAGCGGGGGGGCCTTGAACACCGGGGAGCTGTTTTTT. As protein: CASSRGTSGGALNTGELFF.

This chain joins TRBV15 and TRBJ1-5, with TRBD1 identical over 8 bases. V shed 0 bases and J 2 bases; nucleotides not matched to a gene: 3. The CDR3 contains 16 residues. Germline values: CDR1 LNHNV, CDR2 YYDKDF (reference sequence). The CDR3 here is CATSREGQGGNQPQHF. The DNA of the CDR3 is TGTGCCACCAGCAGAGAAGGACAGGGCGGCAATCAGCCCCAGCATTTT.

The V call is TRBV6-1, the J call TRBJ1-2; 7 bases are a match to TRBD1. Germline V gene data show CDR1 as MNHNS and CDR2 as SASEGT. This CDR3 comprises 14 residues. Germline trimming cut 3 bases from V and 7 bases from J; bases unmatched to any gene: 8. The CDR3 here is CASSDRDRYTGYTF. CDR3 nucleotide sequence: TGTGCCAGCAGTGACCGGGACAGATACACTGGCTACACCTTC.